One T cell receptor beta chain is described in this entry. Antigen: not known. The study ran its PCR with 60 Vbeta and 13 Jbeta primers. As originally analysed: An analysis performed later counted 60 million to 90 million unique TCR beta chains (approximately 11 million of them shared). Sequencing used immunoSEQ multiplex PCR; TCRdb keeps in-frame clones, though not all of them. The V and J calls and clone size were taken over from that table, and D and trimming were inferred from the DNA. The sample records just under 80,000 clones, 75% to 80% being singletons. Germline CDR1 is SGHDT and CDR2 is YYEEEE. Trimming pared 4 bases from V and 4 bases from J, leaving 29 bases between. CDR3 length: 19 amino acids. This entry comes from a study of cytomegalovirus exposure and HLA in healthy donors. Across the study: Approximately 170 million T cells yielded fewer than 120 million unique TCR beta sequences in earlier analysis.

Study-wide points: Highly shared variants forming one cluster were likely a sequencing artifact. Across donors, most TCRs were seen rarely, yet some public ones were widespread.

The sample comprised PBMCs. The receptor's source is a man aged 40-49 years in good health and CMV-seronegative. This sequence joins TRBV5-6 and TRBJ1-1, with D possibly matching TRBD1 (6 bases). CDR3 residues: CASSRYAVTTGQLGTEAFF. The CDR3 nucleotides are TGTGCCAGCAGCCGATACGCCGTTACGACAGGCCAACTAGGCACTGAAGCTTTCTTT.